This is a list of T cell receptor beta chains from one sample in a study of blood T cells in healthy people across ages. TCRdb reanalysed the 5' RACE reads using MiXCR and keeps one entry per CDR3 protein. The sample holds about 1.7 million distinct CDR3 sequences, roughly 27% seen once. Material for sequencing was blood. These TCRs come from a woman between 25 and 40 years old in good health. The CDR3 runs from the conserved cysteine through the conserved F or W. The D gene is left open where the match is weak. Not every row has a clone size; where given, it reads once, few, many or a size class.

clone_size	v_call	j_call	d_call	cdr3_aa	cdr3_nt
.	TRBV9	TRBJ2-1	.	CASSAQTGNEQFF	TGTGCCAGCAGCGCCCAAACAGGCAATGAGCAGTTCTTC
.	TRBV7-2	TRBJ2-3	.	CASGSGTDTQYF	TGTGCCAGCGGGTCAGGCACAGATACGCAGTATTTT
.	TRBV12-3/TRBV12-4	TRBJ1-1	.	CASSLLLGTEAFF	TGTGCCAGCAGTCTCCTCCTGGGGACTGAAGCTTTCTTT
.	TRBV12-3/TRBV12-4	TRBJ2-1	.	CASSVEGGRKQFF	TGTGCCAGCTCCGTAGAGGGGGGCAGGAAGCAGTTCTTC
few	TRBV15	TRBJ1-5	TRBD1	CATARQGNQPQHF	TGTGCCACCGCGAGACAGGGGAATCAGCCCCAGCATTTT
.	TRBV4-3	TRBJ2-7	.	CASSQDGTASYEQYF	TGCGCCAGCAGCCAAGATGGCACTGCCTCCTACGAGCAGTACTTC
few	TRBV28	TRBJ2-3	TRBD1	CAGSSPTGAQYF	TGTGCCGGCAGTTCTCCGACAGGGGCGCAGTATTTT
many	TRBV29-1	TRBJ2-2	.	CSVVGGRGTGELFF	TGCAGCGTTGTAGGAGGGCGCGGTACCGGGGAGCTGTTTTTT
.	TRBV29-1	TRBJ1-2	.	CSATRGGRGYTF	TGCAGCGCTACCCGGGGGGGCCGGGGCTACACCTTC
once	TRBV12-3/TRBV12-4	TRBJ2-7	TRBD2	CATRTSGRIEQYF	TGTGCCACCAGGACTAGCGGGAGGATTGAGCAGTACTTC
.	TRBV5-1	TRBJ2-7	TRBD2	CASSLESGTSYVQYF	TGCGCCAGCAGCTTGGAGTCTGGGACTAGCTACGTGCAGTACTTC
.	TRBV28	TRBJ2-3	TRBD2	CASSQPTGHGTSGVRDTQYF	TGTGCCAGCAGTCAACCCACCGGGCACGGGACTAGCGGGGTCAGGGATACGCAGTATTTT
many	TRBV20-1	TRBJ2-7	.	CSATGTAFGEQYF	TGCAGTGCTACGGGGACTGCCTTCGGCGAGCAGTACTTC
few	TRBV29-1	TRBJ2-3	TRBD2	CSVEARLAPDTQYF	TGCAGCGTTGAGGCGCGACTAGCCCCAGATACGCAGTATTTT
few	TRBV5-4	TRBJ2-5	TRBD2	CTSSLEAGQETQYF	TGTACCAGCAGCTTGGAAGCGGGGCAAGAGACCCAGTACTTC
.	TRBV6-5	TRBJ2-1	TRBD2	CASSLTSGGPYEQFF	TGTGCCAGCAGTTTGACTAGCGGAGGTCCCTACGAGCAGTTCTTC
.	TRBV2	TRBJ2-2	.	CASSGGLKGGELFF	TGTGCCAGCAGTGGGGGACTTAAAGGCGGGGAGCTGTTTTTT
few	TRBV5-4	TRBJ2-1	TRBD2	CASSSGTSGGASEQFF	TGTGCCAGCAGCTCTGGGACTAGCGGGGGGGCGAGTGAGCAGTTCTTC
.	TRBV12-3/TRBV12-4	TRBJ1-5	TRBD1	CASSPGTGHDQPQHF	TGTGCCAGCAGTCCTGGGACAGGGCATGATCAGCCCCAGCATTTT
few	TRBV7-8	TRBJ2-7	.	CASSAGTAPSYEQYF	TGTGCCAGCAGCGCGGGGACAGCCCCCTCCTACGAGCAGTACTTC
few	TRBV7-9	TRBJ2-3	TRBD2	CASSRRTRSTDTQYF	TGTGCCAGCAGCAGGCGGACTAGAAGCACAGATACGCAGTATTTT
.	TRBV9	TRBJ2-1	.	CASRGEAFSYNEQFF	TGTGCCAGCAGGGGGGAGGCTTTCTCCTACAATGAGCAGTTCTTC
.	TRBV6-2/TRBV6-3	TRBJ2-3	.	CASSYKKRRELNTQYF	TGTGCCAGCAGTTACAAGAAGAGACGGGAGTTGAATACGCAGTATTTT
many	TRBV5-1	TRBJ2-3	.	CASSFGLTTDTQYF	TGCGCCAGCAGCTTTGGGCTGACCACAGATACGCAGTATTTT
.	TRBV5-6	TRBJ2-6	.	CASSGPGQAASGANVLTF	TGTGCCAGCAGCGGGCCTGGGCAGGCGGCCTCTGGGGCCAACGTCCTGACTTTC
.	TRBV12-3/TRBV12-4	TRBJ2-3	TRBD2	CASSPVSGSGTDTQYF	TGTGCCAGCAGTCCCGTTAGCGGGAGTGGCACAGATACGCAGTATTTT
.	TRBV5-1	TRBJ2-1	.	CASSPWGGHINEQFF	TGCGCCAGCAGCCCGTGGGGGGGGCATATCAATGAGCAGTTCTTC
.	TRBV7-2	TRBJ2-3	.	CASNALPTDTQYF	TGTGCCAGCAACGCCCTTCCTACAGATACGCAGTATTTT
.	TRBV2	TRBJ2-5	.	CASSEPVFQETQYF	TGTGCCAGCAGTGAACCCGTCTTTCAAGAGACCCAGTACTTC
.	TRBV20-1	TRBJ2-1	.	CSARDGNNEQFF	TGCAGTGCTAGGGACGGGAACAATGAGCAGTTCTTC
.	TRBV7-2	TRBJ1-5	.	CASSSWETFQHF	TGTGCCAGCAGCTCTTGGGAGACCTTCCAGCATTTT
once	TRBV5-1	TRBJ2-7	TRBD2	CASSSSGLADPYEQYF	TGCGCCAGCAGCTCGAGTGGACTAGCGGATCCCTACGAGCAGTACTTC
few	TRBV20-1	TRBJ2-5	TRBD1	CSARGRTGEKTQYF	TGCAGTGCTAGGGGGAGGACAGGGGAGAAGACCCAGTACTTC
.	TRBV6-5	TRBJ2-7	TRBD1	CASGFGQGAYEQYF	TGTGCCAGTGGTTTCGGACAGGGGGCCTACGAGCAGTACTTC
.	TRBV18	TRBJ1-2	.	CASSPIRANYGYTF	TGTGCCAGCTCACCAATTAGAGCTAACTATGGCTACACCTTC
.	TRBV7-9	TRBJ2-7	.	CASSHPFSSYEQYF	TGTGCCAGCAGCCATCCGTTTAGCTCCTACGAGCAGTACTTC
many	TRBV12-3/TRBV12-4	TRBJ2-5	TRBD1	CASRPTGAQETQYF	TGTGCCAGCAGGCCCACAGGGGCCCAAGAGACCCAGTACTTC
many	TRBV10-3	TRBJ2-3	.	CAISERESDTQYF	TGTGCCATCAGTGAGCGGGAGTCAGATACGCAGTATTTT
few	TRBV10-3	TRBJ1-1	.	CAISEATGYTQAFF	TGTGCCATCAGTGAGGCTACAGGGTACACTCAAGCTTTCTTT
.	TRBV2	TRBJ2-3	.	CASSEEAGASTDTQYF	TGTGCCAGCAGTGAAGAGGCGGGGGCCAGCACAGATACGCAGTATTTT
many	TRBV12-3/TRBV12-4	TRBJ2-5	.	CASSSLGAQETQYF	TGTGCCAGCAGTTCCCTTGGGGCCCAAGAGACCCAGTACTTC
.	TRBV3-1	TRBJ1-5	.	CASSQRQTDQPQHF	TGTGCCAGCAGCCAAAGACAGACAGATCAGCCCCAGCATTTT
many	TRBV20-1	TRBJ2-4	.	CSARRGVKNIQYF	TGCAGTGCTAGAAGGGGGGTCAAAAACATTCAGTACTTC
.	TRBV28	TRBJ2-7	TRBD1	CASSQTGTGGGEQYF	TGTGCCAGCAGTCAAACCGGGACAGGGGGAGGCGAGCAGTACTTC
.	TRBV6-6	TRBJ2-5	TRBD1	CATYPRTGIGETQYF	TGTGCCACCTACCCCCGGACAGGGATTGGAGAGACCCAGTACTTC
.	TRBV28	TRBJ2-1	.	CASKSPRDGQFF	TGTGCCAGCAAATCCCCTCGGGACGGGCAGTTCTTC
few	TRBV20-1	TRBJ2-1	TRBD2	CSAPGTSGFNEQFF	TGCAGTGCTCCCGGGACTAGCGGGTTCAATGAGCAGTTCTTC
.	TRBV7-2	TRBJ1-2	TRBD1	CASSLWTGPGYTF	TGTGCCAGCAGCTTATGGACAGGGCCCGGCTACACCTTC
.	TRBV5-5	TRBJ1-2	.	CASSLTEGSINYGYTF	TGTGCCAGCAGCTTGACGGAAGGCTCCATTAACTATGGCTACACCTTC
.	TRBV20-1	TRBJ2-2	.	CSARESSKNTGELFF	TGCAGTGCTAGAGAAAGTTCGAAGAACACCGGGGAGCTGTTTTTT
few	TRBV28	TRBJ1-2	TRBD1	CASSTSLIDRGSYTF	TGTGCCAGCAGTACCTCCTTAATCGACAGGGGAAGCTACACCTTC
few	TRBV5-1	TRBJ2-7	.	CASSDRTGNSYEQYF	TGCGCCAGCAGCGATAGAACAGGGAACTCCTACGAGCAGTACTTC
many	TRBV10-2	TRBJ2-5	.	CASSDRSKETQYF	TGCGCCAGCAGTGACCGATCGAAAGAGACCCAGTACTTC
.	TRBV3-1	TRBJ2-1	TRBD2	CASSQEPGRDEQFF	TGTGCCAGCAGCCAAGAACCGGGGAGGGATGAGCAGTTCTTC
few	TRBV7-2	TRBJ2-3	.	CASSSEGRGNIQYF	TGTGCCAGCAGCTCAGAGGGGCGCGGAAACATTCAGTATTTT
few	TRBV29-1	TRBJ1-2	TRBD1	CSVLGQGYGGYTF	TGCAGCGTCCTGGGACAGGGGTACGGAGGCTACACCTTC
many	TRBV15	TRBJ2-6	.	CATSRVRGALSGANVLTF	TGTGCCACCAGCAGAGTAAGAGGCGCTCTCTCTGGGGCCAACGTCCTGACTTTC
few	TRBV5-1	TRBJ1-1	TRBD1	CASSFFGTGGTEAFF	TGCGCCAGCAGCTTCTTCGGGACAGGGGGCACTGAAGCTTTCTTT
.	TRBV2	TRBJ1-3	.	CASTQSVTAGNTIYF	TGTGCCAGCACGCAGAGTGTAACGGCTGGAAACACCATATATTTT
many	TRBV6-5	TRBJ2-1	.	CASSYRGPPNYNEQFF	TGTGCCAGCAGTTACAGGGGACCCCCAAACTACAATGAGCAGTTCTTC